This T cell receptor beta chain was profiled in a study of cytomegalovirus exposure and HLA in healthy donors. In the study overall: The Caucasian-associated ancestry cluster held more than 80% of 398 genotyped donors.

Regarding this clone: Its specificity is unknown.

Regarding the study as a whole: In a later analysis, at a false discovery rate of 0.05, 16,951 TCR beta sequences matched HLA alleles. It was assumed in the presence/absence analyses that sequencing depth was roughly uniform across donors.

Germline CDR1 reads SGHVS; CDR2 reads FQNEAQ. This CDR3 is 15 amino acids long. Trimming cost V 5 bases and J 7 bases; bases outside gene matches: 9. Healthy individuals who donated bone marrow served as the donors. Amplification used 60 Vbeta primers and 13 Jbeta primers. The protocol was immunoSEQ multiplex PCR, while the TCRdb copy is restricted to in-frame clones and leaves out a portion. The profile covers approximately 100,000 clones, with about 78% appearing a single time and 4.1% taken by the ten largest. Sequenced: PBMCs. The V call is TRBV7-8, the J call TRBJ2-7; 12 bases are shared with TRBD2. The TCR was taken from a woman between 40 and 55 years old in good health and CMV-seropositive. This CDR3 is CASSPSGLAGWEQYF. The DNA of the CDR3 is TGTGCCAGCAGCCCCTCGGGACTAGCGGGTTGGGAGCAGTACTTC.